The rows below give T cell receptor beta chains drawn from one sample of a study of blood T cell repertoires in COVID-19. Repertoires were generated with immunoSEQ multiplex PCR, while TCRdb's copy carries only in-frame clones and drops some. In the table there are some 100,000 clones, 84% of which are singletons. Specimen: peripheral blood. The source of these receptors is a woman in her forties or fifties with acute or convalescent COVID-19. Each CDR3 is given with its conserved first and last residue. A D gene is named only where the DNA matches it firmly. Clone size is stated in some rows and not others, as once, few, many or a class when expanded.

TRBV3-1/TRBV3-2	-	-	CASSMINLWHHQPQHF
TRBV5-1	TRBD1	-	CASSLAAGGALETQYF
TRBV24-1	-	-	CATSGQPNEKLFF
TRBV5-1	-	-	CASNLGGARGSNEQFF
TRBV2	-	-	CASAAGSGGNTIYF
TRBV19	-	-	CASSIVPLQGINEQYF
TRBV12-3/TRBV12-4	-	-	CASSLNENTEAFF
TRBV27	-	-	CASSFTENSPLHF
TRBV5-1	-	-	CASRRQENTEAFF
TRBV2	-	-	CASRVQGSTGELFF
TRBV6-6	TRBD1	once	CASSYDGQGDQPQHF
TRBV19	-	few	CASSIDRRVKPNTEAFF
TRBV5-1	-	-	CASKVIGENKAFF
TRBV5-8	-	-	CASSLDSGYTEAFF
TRBV7-9	TRBD1	-	CASSSPPTGGAGMNTEAFF
TRBV28	TRBD1	-	CASSLLTGEYEQYF
TRBV19	TRBD2	-	CASSRGGGINEQFF
TRBV20-1	-	-	CSALQGGYIF
TRBV21-1	-	-	CASLWEKPKDRVVYSGNTIYF
TRBV7-8	-	-	CASSLATEGQYF
TRBV19	TRBD1	-	CASQPGQGRTDTQYF
TRBV11-1	-	-	CASRRVMNTEAFF
TRBV7-2	-	-	CASTRGGPAARQPQHF
TRBV28	TRBD1	-	CASSRQGLSNQPQHF
TRBV18	-	-	CASSPPGQWTNTGELFF
TRBV19	-	-	CASSISGRGRTYGYTF